A single T cell receptor (beta chain) is shown here with its context. This specimen belongs to a study of blood T cell repertoires in COVID-19. Across the whole study: Samples representing acute and convalescent COVID-19 were sourced from the United States, Italy and Spain.

Germline CDR1 and CDR2: MDHEN and SYDVKM. V was trimmed by 5 bases and J by 9 bases, leaving 19 bases between them. The CDR3 runs to 15 residues. TCRdb's table, derived via immunoSEQ multiplex PCR, lists solely in-frame clones and lacks some. Among approximately 200,000 clones listed, 70% to 90% were seen once. Participants' reported clinical history set cohort assignment. Symptom resolution, clearance, or two negative PCRs marked the recovered donors of Cohort 3. This clonotype was obtained from a man aged 30 to 45 who had recovered from COVID-19. The sample consisted of PBMCs or T cells enriched from blood (not recorded which). The rearrangement links TRBV28 to TRBJ2-2, with D maybe TRBD1 (6 bases). Here the CDR3 reads CASSPPRQAGRELFF. DNA for the CDR3: TGTGCCAGCAGTCCCCCCCGACAGGCTGGCAGGGAGCTGTTTTTT.